This note documents a single T cell receptor (beta chain) sequence. Trimming removed 8 bases at V and 4 bases at J, with 11 bases between. This CDR3 has 12 amino acids. Germline CDR1 reads SGHTA; CDR2 reads FQGNSA. The data were produced by immunoSEQ multiplex PCR, yet TCRdb's version contains in-frame clones alone and is incomplete. The sample includes some 290,000 clones, roughly 90% of them seen just once. This sample stems from a study of blood T cell repertoires in COVID-19. This sequence originates from a woman in her 30s with COVID-19, enrolled during active disease. The chain combines TRBV7-2 with TRBJ1-1; D not resolved. The specimen was peripheral blood. CDR3: CASGWSATEAFF. CDR3 coding DNA: TGTGCCAGCGGGTGGAGTGCCACTGAAGCTTTCTTT.